This T cell receptor (beta chain) was captured by sequencing in a study of glioma-infiltrating T cells (TCRdb year 2016). Regarding the study in general: TCR alpha- and beta-chain repertoires were sequenced from glioma tissue, non-neoplastic brain tissue and matched peripheral blood mononuclear cells. Three low-grade glioma patients, seven or eight primary glioblastoma patients, and three non-glioma patients who contributed non-neoplastic brain tissue made up the paired cohort. To measure how far tissue and blood T-cell populations diverged, each tissue-infiltrating repertoire was compared against the peripheral blood repertoire of the same patient.

TCR alpha and beta CDR3 regions were amplified with the iRepertoire nested amplicon-rescue multiplex PCR (arm-PCR) platform from RNA. The input for one-step reverse transcription and amplification was roughly 100-400 ng of tissue mRNA or PBMC total RNA. After bead purification, a secondary multiplex PCR added Illumina adapters, and libraries were gel-purified between 200 and 400 bp. Internal 6-nucleotide barcodes were carried by the libraries and were used for demultiplexing. The libraries were sequenced on an Illumina MiSeq using 2x220 or 2x250 nucleotide paired-end reads. Concerning the study's data processing: Paired reads were merged with FLASH 1.2.11 and aligned to the GRCh37 human genome with BWA-MEM before extracting TRA and TRB reads. An IMGT-derived reference of cassette sequences and CDR3 motifs, with pseudogenes included, was used for V and J assignment. Reads were translated in three frames, and productive CDR3s were defined as those with a C...FGXG motif and no stop codons. Unique combinations of V-J cassette pair and CDR3 amino acid sequence were defined as clonotypes. Hamming distance filtering was applied to reads, with thresholds set by the sequence error rate of each sample in mapped regions. Clones were called with MiXCR by TCRdb after fastp trimmed the public reads at Q25, and only in-frame beta chains were retained. Rows matching on CDR3 protein sequence are summarized as one entry with the most common DNA and genes. The V and J calls, along with clone size, are taken from TCRdb and not from the paper's own processing. The sample contains approximately 190,000 distinct CDR3 sequences, approximately 30% of them found a single time. The top ten constitute roughly a fifth of the sample.

Broad study findings and their caveats: In non-neoplastic patients, VJ-independent divergence between tissue and blood fell below expectation, whereas in all gliomas, and especially in low-grade gliomas, the divergence rose above expectation. Tissue and blood shared very few CDR3 sequences, a result attributed to high CDR3 diversity and limited sampling. Group comparisons rested on small numbers: three non-neoplastic, three low-grade glioma and seven or eight glioblastoma patients.

This clonotype was counted only a few times. Its antigen has not been determined. A much bigger clone sits one base away, suggesting this may be a read error. The sequenced sample was glioma tissue, nonneoplastic brain tissue, or PBMCs (not recorded which). The clonotype was recovered from a human donor with low-grade glioma or glioblastoma, undergoing nonglioma brain surgery, or in good health (not recorded which).

The sequence in DNA is TGTGCCAGCAGTGCCACCTGGAAAGAGGCCCAGTACTTC. It translates to CASSATWKEAQYF. Rearrangement joined TRBV6-1 to TRBJ2-5; too little of a D gene remains to name it. CDR1 MNHNS and CDR2 SASEGT were looked up in the germline V gene. Inclusive of the bounding cysteine and phenylalanine, the CDR3 is 13 residues long. Solely the CDR3 DNA is kept, with 39 bases framed from the first base.